This note documents a single TCR beta chain sequence. Germline loops: CDR1 SGHVS, CDR2 FQNEAQ. The CDR3 consists of 14 residues. This specimen comes from a study of cytomegalovirus exposure and HLA in healthy donors. PCR was performed using 60 Vbeta and 13 Jbeta primers. Sequencing used immunoSEQ multiplex PCR; TCRdb keeps in-frame clones, though not all of them. The repertoire holds about 150,000 clones, with approximately 81% as singletons. The sequencing sample was made of PBMCs. V is TRBV7-8 and J is TRBJ2-5, with 7 nucleotides matching TRBD1. With the DNA end fitting TRBJ2-7 better, the J assignment may be wrong. The clonotype originates from a boy aged 2 to 9 in good health and CMV-seronegative. CDR3 sequence reads: CASSLGQGAYEQYF. The CDR3 DNA follows: TGTGCCAGCAGCTTAGGACAGGGCGCCTACGAGCAGTACTTC.